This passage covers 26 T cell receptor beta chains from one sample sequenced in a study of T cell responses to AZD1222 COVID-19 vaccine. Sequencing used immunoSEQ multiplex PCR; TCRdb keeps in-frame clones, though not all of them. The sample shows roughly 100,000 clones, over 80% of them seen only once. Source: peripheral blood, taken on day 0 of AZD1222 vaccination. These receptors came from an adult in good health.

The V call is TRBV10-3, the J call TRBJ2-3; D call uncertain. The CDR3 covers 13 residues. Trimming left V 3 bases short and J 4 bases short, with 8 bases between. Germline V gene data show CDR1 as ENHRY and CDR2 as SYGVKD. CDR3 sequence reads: CAISDPTSDTQYF. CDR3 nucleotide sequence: TGTGCCATCAGTGACCCAACCTCAGATACGCAGTATTTT.

CDR3: CASSLREEQFF. The CDR3 DNA sequence: TGTGCCAGCAGCTTAAGGGAGGAGCAGTTCTTC. This chain joins TRBV7-8 and TRBJ2-1; possibly TRBD2 for D (5 bases). The CDR3 contains 11 residues. Germline CDR1 SGHVS, CDR2 FQNEAQ. Trimming stripped 2 bases from V and 10 bases from J, with 6 bases between.

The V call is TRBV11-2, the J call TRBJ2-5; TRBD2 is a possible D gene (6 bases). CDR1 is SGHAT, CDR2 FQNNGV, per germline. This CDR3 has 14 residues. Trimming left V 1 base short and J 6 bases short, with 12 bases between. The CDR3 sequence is CASSLAGTPKTQYF. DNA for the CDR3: TGTGCCAGCAGCTTAGCGGGGACTCCAAAGACCCAGTACTTC.

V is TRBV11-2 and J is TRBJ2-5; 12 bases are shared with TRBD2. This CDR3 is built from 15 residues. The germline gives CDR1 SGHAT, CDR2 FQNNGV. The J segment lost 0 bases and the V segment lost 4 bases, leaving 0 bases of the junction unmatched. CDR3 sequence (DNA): TGTGCCAGCAGCTGGACTAGCGGGAACCAAGAGACCCAGTACTTC. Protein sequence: CASSWTSGNQETQYF.

CDR3 sequence (DNA): TGTGCCAGCAGTTACGGGACCCCTGGACATGGCTACACCTTC. It is translated as CASSYGTPGHGYTF. V usage is TRBV6-2 or TRBV6-3 and J usage is TRBJ1-2, with a tentative D call TRBD1 (5 bases). The CDR3 length is 14 residues. Trimming removed 2 bases at V and 6 bases at J, with 13 bases between. CDR1 and CDR2 from the germline V gene are MNHEY and SVGEGT.

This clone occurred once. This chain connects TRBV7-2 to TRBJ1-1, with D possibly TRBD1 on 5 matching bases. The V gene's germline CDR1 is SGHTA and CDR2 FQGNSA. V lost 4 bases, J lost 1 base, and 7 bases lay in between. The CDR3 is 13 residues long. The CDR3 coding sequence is TGTGCCAGCAGCTCGAGGGGGAACACTGAAGCTTTCTTT. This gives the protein CASSSRGNTEAFF.

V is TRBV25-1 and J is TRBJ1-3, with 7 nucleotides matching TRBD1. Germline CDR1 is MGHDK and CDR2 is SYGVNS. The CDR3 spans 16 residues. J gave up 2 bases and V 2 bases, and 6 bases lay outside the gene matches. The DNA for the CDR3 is TGTGCCAGCAGTGAACCCGGGACAGCGACTGGAAACACCATATATTTT. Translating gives CASSEPGTATGNTIYF.

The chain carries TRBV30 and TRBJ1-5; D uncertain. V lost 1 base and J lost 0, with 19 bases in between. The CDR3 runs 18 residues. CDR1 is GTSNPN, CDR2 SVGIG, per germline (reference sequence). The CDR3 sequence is CAWSAPRTAGDSNQPQHF. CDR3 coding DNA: TGTGCCTGGAGTGCTCCAAGGACGGCGGGTGATAGCAATCAGCCCCAGCATTTT.

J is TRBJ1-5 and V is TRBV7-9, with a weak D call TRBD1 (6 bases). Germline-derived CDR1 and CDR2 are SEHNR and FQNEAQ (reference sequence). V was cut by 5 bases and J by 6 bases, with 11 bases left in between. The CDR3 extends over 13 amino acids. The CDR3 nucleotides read TGTGCCAGCAGCGCCAGGGGCGGTCAGCCCCAGCATTTT. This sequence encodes CASSARGGQPQHF.

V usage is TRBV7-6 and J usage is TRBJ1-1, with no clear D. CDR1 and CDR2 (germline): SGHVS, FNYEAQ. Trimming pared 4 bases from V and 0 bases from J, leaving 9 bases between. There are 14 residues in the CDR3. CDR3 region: CASSYRALNTEAFF. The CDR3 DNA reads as TGTGCCAGCAGCTACCGGGCCCTGAACACTGAAGCTTTCTTT.

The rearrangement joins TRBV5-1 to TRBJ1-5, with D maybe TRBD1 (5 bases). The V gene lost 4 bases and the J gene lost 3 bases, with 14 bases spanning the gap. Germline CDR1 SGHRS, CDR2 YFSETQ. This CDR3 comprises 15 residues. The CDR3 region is CASSPETGLNQPQHF. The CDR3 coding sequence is TGCGCCAGCAGCCCTGAAACGGGGCTCAATCAGCCCCAGCATTTT.

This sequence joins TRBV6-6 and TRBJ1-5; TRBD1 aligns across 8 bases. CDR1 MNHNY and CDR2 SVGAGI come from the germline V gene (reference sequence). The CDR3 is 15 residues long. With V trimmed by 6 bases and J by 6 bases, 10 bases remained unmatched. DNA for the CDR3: TGTGCCAGCAGCTTTGGACAGGGAGGGGGTCAGCCCCAGCATTTT. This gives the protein CASSFGQGGGQPQHF.

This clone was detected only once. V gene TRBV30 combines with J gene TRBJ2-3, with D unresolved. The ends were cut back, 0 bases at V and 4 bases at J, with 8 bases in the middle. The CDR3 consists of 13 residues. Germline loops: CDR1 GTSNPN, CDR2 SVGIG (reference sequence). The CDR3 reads CAWSVLTPDTQYF. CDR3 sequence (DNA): TGTGCCTGGAGTGTACTTACCCCAGATACGCAGTATTTT.

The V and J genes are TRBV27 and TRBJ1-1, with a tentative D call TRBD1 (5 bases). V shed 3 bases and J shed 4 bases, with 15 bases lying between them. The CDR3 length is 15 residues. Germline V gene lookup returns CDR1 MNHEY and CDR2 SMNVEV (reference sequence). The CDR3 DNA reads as TGTGCCAGCAGTTTTTTCGGAAAACAGGCCACTGAAGCTTTCTTT. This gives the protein CASSFFGKQATEAFF.

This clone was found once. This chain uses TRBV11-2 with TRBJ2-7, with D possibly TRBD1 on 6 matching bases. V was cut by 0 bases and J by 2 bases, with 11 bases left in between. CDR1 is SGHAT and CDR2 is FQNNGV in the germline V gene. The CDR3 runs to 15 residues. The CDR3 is CASSLDLTGTYEQYF. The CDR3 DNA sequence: TGTGCCAGCAGCTTAGATCTAACAGGGACCTACGAGCAGTACTTC.

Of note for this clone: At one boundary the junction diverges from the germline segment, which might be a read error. CDR3 region: CAWSTNRLGNVF. The CDR3 DNA is TGTGCCTGGAGTACAAACCGACTAGGTAACGTCTTC. The chain links TRBV30 to TRBJ2-1; perhaps TRBD2 as D (6 bases). The germline gives CDR1 GTSNPN, CDR2 SVGIG (reference sequence). CDR3 size: 12 residues.

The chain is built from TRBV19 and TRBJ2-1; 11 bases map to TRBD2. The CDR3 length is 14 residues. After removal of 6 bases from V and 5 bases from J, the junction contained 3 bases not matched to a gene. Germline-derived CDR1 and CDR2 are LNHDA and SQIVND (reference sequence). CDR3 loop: CASRTSGSHNEQFF. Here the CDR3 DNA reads TGTGCCAGTAGAACTAGCGGGAGCCACAATGAGCAGTTCTTC.

CDR3 nucleotide sequence: TGTGCCAGCAGCGTCCAAGTACAGGGGTTCTTAAGGGGTGGCTACACCTTC. It codes for CASSVQVQGFLRGGYTF. This chain links TRBV9 with TRBJ1-2; TRBD1 matches at 7 bases. V was pared by 2 bases and J by 7 bases, with 17 bases of the junction left unmatched. CDR3 size: 17 residues. CDR1 and CDR2 (germline): SGDLS, YYNGEE.

The CDR3 is CASSTGSLNTEAFF. The CDR3 nucleotides are TGCGCCAGCAGCACCGGGTCCCTAAACACTGAAGCTTTCTTT. The chain carries TRBV5-1 and TRBJ1-1; D not certain. Between the trimmed V and J ends, which lost 4 bases and 2 bases, there was a span of 12 bases. Germline V gene lookup returns CDR1 SGHRS and CDR2 YFSETQ. CDR3 length: 14 residues.

The CDR3 is CASSSPGQHWTQYF. Written as DNA, the CDR3 is TGTGCCAGCAGTTCCCCGGGACAGCATTGGACCCAGTACTTC. The rearrangement uses TRBV28 and TRBJ2-5; 7 bases align to TRBD1. This CDR3 contains 14 residues. The germline CDR1 and CDR2 sequences are MDHEN and SYDVKM. The V and J ends lost 4 bases and 7 bases, in that order; junction bases with no gene match: 9.

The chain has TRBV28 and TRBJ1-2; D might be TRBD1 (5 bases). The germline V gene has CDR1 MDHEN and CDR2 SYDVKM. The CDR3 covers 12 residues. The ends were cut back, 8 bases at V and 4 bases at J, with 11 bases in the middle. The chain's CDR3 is CASQGSPYGYTF. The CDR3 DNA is TGTGCCAGCCAGGGATCCCCCTATGGCTACACCTTC.

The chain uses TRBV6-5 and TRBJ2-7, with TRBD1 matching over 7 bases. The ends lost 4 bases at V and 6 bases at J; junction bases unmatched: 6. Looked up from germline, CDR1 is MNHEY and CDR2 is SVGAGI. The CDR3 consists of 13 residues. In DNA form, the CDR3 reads TGTGCCAGCAGTTTGACAGGGTCCGGCGAGCAGTACTTC. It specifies CASSLTGSGEQYF.

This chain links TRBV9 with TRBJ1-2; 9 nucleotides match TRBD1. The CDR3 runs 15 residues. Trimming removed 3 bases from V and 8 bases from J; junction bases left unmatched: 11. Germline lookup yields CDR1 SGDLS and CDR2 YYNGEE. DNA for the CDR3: TGTGCCAGCAGCGCGCCGGGACAGGGAATTAGGGGCTACACCTTC. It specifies CASSAPGQGIRGYTF.

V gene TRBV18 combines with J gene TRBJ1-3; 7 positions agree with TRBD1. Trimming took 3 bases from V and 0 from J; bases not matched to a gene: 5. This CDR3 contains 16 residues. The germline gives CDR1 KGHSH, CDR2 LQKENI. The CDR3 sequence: CASSPSAGGSGNTIYF. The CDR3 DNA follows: TGTGCCAGCTCACCGTCGGCAGGGGGCTCTGGAAACACCATATATTTT.

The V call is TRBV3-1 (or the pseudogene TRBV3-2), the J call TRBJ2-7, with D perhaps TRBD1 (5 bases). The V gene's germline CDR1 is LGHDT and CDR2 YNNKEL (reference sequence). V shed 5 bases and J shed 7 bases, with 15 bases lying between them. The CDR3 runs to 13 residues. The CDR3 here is CASSLQQGGEQYF. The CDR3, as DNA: TGTGCCAGCAGCTTACAGCAGGGTGGGGAGCAGTACTTC.

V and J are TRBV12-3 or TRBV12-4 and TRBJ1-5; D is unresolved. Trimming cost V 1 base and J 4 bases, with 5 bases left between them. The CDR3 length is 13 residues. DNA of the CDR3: TGTGCCAGCAGTTTAGTGGGGAATCAGCCCCAGCATTTT. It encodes CASSLVGNQPQHF.